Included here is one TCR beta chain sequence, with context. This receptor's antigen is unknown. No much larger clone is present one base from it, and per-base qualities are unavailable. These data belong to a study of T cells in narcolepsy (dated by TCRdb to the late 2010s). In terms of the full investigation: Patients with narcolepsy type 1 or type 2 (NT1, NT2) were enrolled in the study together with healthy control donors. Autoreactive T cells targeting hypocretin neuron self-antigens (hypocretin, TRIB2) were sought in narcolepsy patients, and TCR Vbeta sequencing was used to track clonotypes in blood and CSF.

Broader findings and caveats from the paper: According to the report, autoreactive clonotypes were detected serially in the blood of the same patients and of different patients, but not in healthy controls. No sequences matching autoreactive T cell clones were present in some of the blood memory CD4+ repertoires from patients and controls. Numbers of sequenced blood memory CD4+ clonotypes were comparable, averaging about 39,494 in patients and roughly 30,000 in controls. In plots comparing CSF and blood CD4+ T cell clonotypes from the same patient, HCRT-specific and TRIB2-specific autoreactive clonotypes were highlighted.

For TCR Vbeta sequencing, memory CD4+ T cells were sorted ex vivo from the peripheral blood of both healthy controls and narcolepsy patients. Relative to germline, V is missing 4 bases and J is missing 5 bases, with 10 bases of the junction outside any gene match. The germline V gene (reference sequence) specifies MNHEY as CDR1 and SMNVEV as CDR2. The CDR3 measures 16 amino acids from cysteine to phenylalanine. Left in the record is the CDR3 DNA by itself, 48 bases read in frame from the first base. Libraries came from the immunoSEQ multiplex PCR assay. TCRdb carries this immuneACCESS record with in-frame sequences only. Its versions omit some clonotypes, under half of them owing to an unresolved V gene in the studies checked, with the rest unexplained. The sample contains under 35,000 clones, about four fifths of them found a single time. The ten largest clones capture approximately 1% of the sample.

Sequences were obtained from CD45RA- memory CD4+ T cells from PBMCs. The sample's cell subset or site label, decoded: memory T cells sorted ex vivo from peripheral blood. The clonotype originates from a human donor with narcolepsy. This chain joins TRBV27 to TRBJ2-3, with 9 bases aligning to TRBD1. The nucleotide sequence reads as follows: TGTGCCAGCAGTTCGACCACACAGGGGGCGGGAGATACGCAGTATTTT. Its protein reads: CASSSTTQGAGDTQYF.